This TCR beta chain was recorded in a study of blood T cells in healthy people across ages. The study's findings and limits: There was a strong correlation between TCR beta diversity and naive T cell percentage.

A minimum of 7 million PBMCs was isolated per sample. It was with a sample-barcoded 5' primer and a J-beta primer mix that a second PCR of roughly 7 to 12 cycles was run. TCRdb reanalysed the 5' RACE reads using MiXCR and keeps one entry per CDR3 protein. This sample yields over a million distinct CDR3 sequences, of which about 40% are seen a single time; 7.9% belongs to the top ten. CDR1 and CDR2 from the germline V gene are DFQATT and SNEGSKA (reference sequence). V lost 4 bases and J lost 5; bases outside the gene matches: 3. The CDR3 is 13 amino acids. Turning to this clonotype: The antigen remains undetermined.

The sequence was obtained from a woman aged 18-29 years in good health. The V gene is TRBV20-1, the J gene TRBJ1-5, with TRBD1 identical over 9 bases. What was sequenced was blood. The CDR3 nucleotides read TGCAGTGCTATCCGGGACAGGGATCAGCCCCAGCATTTT. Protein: CSAIRDRDQPQHF.